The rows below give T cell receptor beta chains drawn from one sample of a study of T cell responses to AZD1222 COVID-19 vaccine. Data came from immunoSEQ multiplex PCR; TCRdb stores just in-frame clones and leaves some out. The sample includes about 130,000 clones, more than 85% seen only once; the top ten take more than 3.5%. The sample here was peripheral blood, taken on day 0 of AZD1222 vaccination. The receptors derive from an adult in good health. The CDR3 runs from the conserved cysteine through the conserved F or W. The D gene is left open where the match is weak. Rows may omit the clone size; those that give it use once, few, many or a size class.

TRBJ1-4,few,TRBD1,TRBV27,CASRPLDRVVGEKLFF,TGTGCCAGCAGACCTCTGGACAGGGTGGTTGGCGAAAAACTGTTTTTT
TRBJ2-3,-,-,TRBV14,CASSPGDFTDTQYF,TGTGCCAGCAGCCCCGGGGACTTCACAGATACGCAGTATTTT
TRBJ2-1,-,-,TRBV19,CASSIDELTYNEQFF,TGTGCCAGTAGTATAGATGAACTTACCTACAATGAGCAGTTCTTC
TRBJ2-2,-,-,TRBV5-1,CASSPGLSTGELFF,TGCGCCAGCAGCCCGGGACTTTCCACCGGGGAGCTGTTTTTT
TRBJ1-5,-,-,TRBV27,CASRKWTASNQPQHF,TGTGCCAGCAGGAAATGGACAGCGAGCAATCAGCCCCAGCATTTT
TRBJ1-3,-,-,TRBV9,CASSVAAGTGSLGNTIYF,TGTGCCAGCAGCGTAGCCGCCGGGACGGGATCCCTTGGAAACACCATATATTTT
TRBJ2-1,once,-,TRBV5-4,CASSAQRSYNEQFF,TGTGCCAGCAGCGCACAGCGGTCCTACAATGAGCAGTTCTTC
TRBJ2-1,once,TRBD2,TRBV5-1,CASSHPSSGSVYNEQFF,TGCGCCAGCAGCCACCCGTCCAGCGGGAGCGTCTACAATGAGCAGTTCTTC
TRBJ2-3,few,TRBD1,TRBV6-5,CASTIQGSTDTQYF,TGTGCCAGCACTATACAGGGGAGCACAGATACGCAGTATTTT
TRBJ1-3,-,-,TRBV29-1,CSVEGLLGSGNTIYF,TGCAGCGTTGAAGGGTTACTAGGCTCTGGAAACACCATATATTTT
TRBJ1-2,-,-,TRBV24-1,CAIGDGTNYGYTF,TGTGCCATCGGAGATGGGACGAACTATGGCTACACCTTC
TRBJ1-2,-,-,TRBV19,CASRRSLLETYGYTF,TGTGCCAGTAGGAGGAGTCTCCTCGAAACCTATGGCTACACCTTC
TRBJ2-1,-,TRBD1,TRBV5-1,CASSLGGTGQREQFF,TGCGCCAGCAGCTTGGGAGGGACAGGGCAAAGGGAGCAGTTCTTC
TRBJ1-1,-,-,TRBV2,CASILFQLNTEAFF,TGTGCCAGCATCTTGTTTCAACTGAACACTGAAGCTTTCTTT
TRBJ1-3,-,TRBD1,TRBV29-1,CSVVTEQGADGNTIYF,TGCAGCGTTGTAACCGAACAGGGGGCTGATGGAAACACCATATATTTT
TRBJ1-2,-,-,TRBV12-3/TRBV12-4,CASSFVIGGGYTF,TGTGCCAGCAGTTTTGTGATTGGGGGTGGCTACACCTTC
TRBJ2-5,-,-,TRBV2,CASSPTRTGSQYF,TGTGCCAGCTCCCCCACTAGAACAGGGTCCCAGTACTTC
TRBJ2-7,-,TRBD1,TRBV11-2,CASSPGWGQGDEQYF,TGTGCCAGCAGCCCCGGGTGGGGACAGGGAGACGAGCAGTACTTC
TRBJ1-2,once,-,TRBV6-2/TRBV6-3,CASSYSGEAYGYTF,TGTGCCAGCAGTTATTCCGGGGAAGCCTATGGCTACACCTTC
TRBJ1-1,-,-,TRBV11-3,CASSQLSGPTTDEAFF,TGTGCCAGCAGCCAGCTGTCGGGGCCAACCACTGATGAAGCTTTCTTT
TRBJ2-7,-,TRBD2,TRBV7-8,CASSLRDYYEQYF,TGTGCCAGCAGCCTCCGGGACTACTACGAGCAGTACTTC
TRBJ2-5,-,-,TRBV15,CATSRDSQETQYF,TGTGCCACCAGCAGAGACAGTCAAGAGACCCAGTACTTC
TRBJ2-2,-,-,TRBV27,CASSPIGTNTGELFF,TGTGCCAGCAGTCCAATCGGTACGAACACCGGGGAGCTGTTTTTT
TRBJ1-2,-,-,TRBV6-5,CASSYPDYGYTF,TGTGCCAGCAGTTATCCTGACTATGGCTACACCTTC
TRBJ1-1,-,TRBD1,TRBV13,CATGTGGDTEAFF,TGTGCCACTGGGACAGGGGGAGACACTGAAGCTTTCTTT
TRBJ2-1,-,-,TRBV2,CASIQGGDEQFF,TGTGCCAGCATCCAGGGGGGGGATGAGCAGTTCTTC
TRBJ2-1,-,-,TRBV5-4,CASSSPAEHREQFF,TGTGCCAGCAGCTCCCCCGCGGAGCACCGGGAGCAGTTCTTC
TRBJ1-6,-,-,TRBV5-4,CASSSTNSPLHF,TGTGCCAGCAGCTCGACGAATTCACCCCTCCACTTT
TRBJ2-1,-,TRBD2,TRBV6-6,CASSPTSGNYNEQFF,TGTGCCAGCAGTCCGACTAGCGGGAATTACAATGAGCAGTTCTTC
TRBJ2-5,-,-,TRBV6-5,CASSYSKGGIGTQYF,TGTGCCAGCAGTTACTCGAAGGGCGGGATAGGGACCCAGTACTTC
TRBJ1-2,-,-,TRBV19,CASSIVNGYTF,TGTGCCAGTAGTATAGTAAATGGCTACACCTTC
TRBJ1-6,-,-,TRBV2,CASRGPGSDSPLHF,TGTGCCAGCAGGGGCCCGGGTTCGGATTCACCCCTCCACTTT
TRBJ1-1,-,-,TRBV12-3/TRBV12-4,CASSRQITEAFF,TGTGCCAGCAGCCGACAGATCACTGAAGCTTTCTTT
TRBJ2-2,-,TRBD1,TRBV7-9,CASEGKDRGCGELFF,TGTGCCAGCGAAGGTAAGGACAGGGGGTGCGGGGAGCTGTTTTTT
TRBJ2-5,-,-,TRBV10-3,CAISVEGETQYF,TGTGCCATCAGTGTAGAGGGAGAGACCCAGTACTTC
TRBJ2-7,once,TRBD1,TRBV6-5,CASRTTGGTYEQYF,TGTGCCAGCAGGACGACAGGGGGGACATACGAGCAGTACTTC
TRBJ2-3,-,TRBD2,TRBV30,CACESGRAGGDTQYF,TGTGCCTGTGAAAGCGGGAGGGCCGGCGGAGATACGCAGTATTTT
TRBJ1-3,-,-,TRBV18,CASSPDSRNTIYF,TGTGCCAGCTCACCGGACAGCCGAAACACCATATATTTT
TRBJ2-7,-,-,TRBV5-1,CASSLRGRSYEQYF,TGCGCCAGCAGCTTGAGGGGCAGATCCTACGAGCAGTACTTC
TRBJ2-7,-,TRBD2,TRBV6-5,CASRASGGTYEQYF,TGTGCCAGCAGAGCTAGCGGAGGCACCTACGAGCAGTACTTC
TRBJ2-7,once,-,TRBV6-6,CASSYSRTTPYEQYF,TGTGCCAGCAGTTACTCGAGGACTACCCCCTACGAGCAGTACTTC
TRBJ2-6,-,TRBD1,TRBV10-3,CAISPGTGEGANVLTF,TGTGCCATCAGCCCCGGGACAGGAGAAGGGGCCAACGTCCTGACTTTC
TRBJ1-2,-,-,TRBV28,CASSLWGVGSPNYGYTF,TGTGCCAGCAGTTTATGGGGGGTCGGCTCCCCTAACTATGGCTACACCTTC
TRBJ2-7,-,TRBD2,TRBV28,CASSQLAGEYEQYF,TGTGCCAGCAGCCAACTAGCGGGCGAATACGAGCAGTACTTC
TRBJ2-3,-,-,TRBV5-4,CASSYGLSTDTQYF,TGTGCCAGCAGCTACGGACTGAGCACAGATACGCAGTATTTT
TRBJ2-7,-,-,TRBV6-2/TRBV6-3,CASSSLPGRTYEQYF,TGTGCCAGCAGTTCCCTTCCGGGGAGGACCTACGAGCAGTACTTC
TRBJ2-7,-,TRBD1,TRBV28,CASSGQVGYEQYF,TGTGCCAGCAGTGGACAGGTGGGATACGAGCAGTACTTC
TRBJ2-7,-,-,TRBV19,CASSIQTNYEQYF,TGTGCCAGTAGTATCCAGACTAACTACGAGCAGTACTTC
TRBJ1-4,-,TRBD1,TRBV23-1,CASSRRDRKIEKLFF,TGCGCCAGCAGTAGACGGGACAGAAAGATTGAAAAACTGTTTTTT
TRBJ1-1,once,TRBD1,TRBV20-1,CSATTTGRAFF,TGCAGTGCTACAACGACAGGGCGAGCTTTCTTT
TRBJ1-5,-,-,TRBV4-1,CASSQYIGDQPQHF,TGCGCCAGCAGCCAATATATAGGGGATCAGCCCCAGCATTTT
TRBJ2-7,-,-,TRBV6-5,CASSRVGVYEQYF,TGTGCCAGCAGTAGAGTGGGGGTGTACGAGCAGTACTTC
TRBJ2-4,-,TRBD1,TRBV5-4,CASSTTGTGNIQYF,TGTGCCAGCAGCACGACAGGGACCGGGAACATTCAGTACTTC
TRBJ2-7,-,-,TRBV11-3,CASSERRGSEQYF,TGTGCCAGCAGCGAAAGGAGGGGAAGCGAGCAGTACTTC
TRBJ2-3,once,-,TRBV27,CASSLTSGVGNTDTQYF,TGTGCCAGCAGTTTAACTTCAGGGGTTGGGAACACAGATACGCAGTATTTT
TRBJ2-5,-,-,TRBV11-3,CASSLGKVWDPEEETQYF,TGTGCCAGCAGCTTAGGGAAAGTATGGGACCCCGAAGAAGAGACCCAGTACTTC
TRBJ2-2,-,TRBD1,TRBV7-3,CASSTPGTGLTGELFF,TGTGCCAGCAGCACGCCGGGGACAGGGTTAACCGGGGAGCTGTTTTTT
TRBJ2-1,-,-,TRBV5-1,CASSLDRNNEQFF,TGCGCCAGCAGCTTGGACAGGAACAATGAGCAGTTCTTC
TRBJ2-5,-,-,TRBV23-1,CASSQSRAGLRDF,TGCGCCAGCAGTCAATCTAGGGCAGGATTAAGGGACTTC